The rows below give T cell receptor beta chains drawn from one sample of a study of T cells in Graves' hyperthyroidism and ophthalmopathy. TCRdb passed the multiplex PCR reads through MiXCR, listing each CDR3 protein once. The sample holds about 510,000 distinct CDR3 sequences; 11% to 15% are singletons and the top ten take approximately 14%. The sample comprised blood. The source of these receptors is a woman aged 40 to 55 with Graves' hyperthyroidism. Both conserved end residues are part of each CDR3. A D gene is named only where the DNA matches it firmly. Rows give clone size only sometimes, using once, few, many, or a class for an expanded clone.

cdr3_nt	cdr3_aa	d_call	v_call	j_call	clone_size
TGTGCCTGGAGCGCCCCAGATACGCAGTATTTT	CAWSAPDTQYF	-	TRBV30	TRBJ2-3	many
TGTGCTAGTGGTTTGGTCTTACCCACAGATACGCAGTATTTT	CASGLVLPTDTQYF	-	TRBV12-5	TRBJ2-3	many
TGTGCCAGCAGTCTCCCGGGAGTAGGACCCAATGAGCAGTTCTTC	CASSLPGVGPNEQFF	-	TRBV27	TRBJ2-1	few
TGTGCCAGCAGCCCTCCCAGCGGGAGCGGCGATACGCAGTATTTT	CASSPPSGSGDTQYF	TRBD2	TRBV7-2	TRBJ2-3	many
TGTGCCAGCAGCTTAGATCACAGGGGTGAAGGCTACACCTTC	CASSLDHRGEGYTF	TRBD1	TRBV11-2	TRBJ1-2	many
TGTGCCAGCAGCCTATTTCGTGTTAGCGGGGCTAGCACAGATACGCAGTATTTT	CASSLFRVSGASTDTQYF	TRBD2	TRBV7-8	TRBJ2-3	many
TGTGCCATCGAGGGACAGGAGGACACTGAAGCTTTCTTT	CAIEGQEDTEAFF	TRBD1	TRBV24-1	TRBJ1-1	few
TGTGCCAGCAGCTTCCGACAGGGGGATATGGGAAACACCATATATTTT	CASSFRQGDMGNTIYF	TRBD1	TRBV13	TRBJ1-3	many
TGCAGCGTTGAACAGACGGATGATAACTATGGCTACACCTTC	CSVEQTDDNYGYTF	-	TRBV29-1	TRBJ1-2	-
TGTGCCAGCAGCCAAGAGTGGGGTTCGCAATTCTCCTACGAGCAGTACTTC	CASSQEWGSQFSYEQYF	-	TRBV4-2	TRBJ2-7	-
TGCGCCAGCAGCTTTCGCGAGGGGGAGACCCAGTACTTC	CASSFREGETQYF	-	TRBV5-1	TRBJ2-5	many
TGTGCCACCAGCCAGGGGTCGAACTATGGCTACACCTTC	CATSQGSNYGYTF	-	TRBV15	TRBJ1-2	-
TGCAGTGCTAGAGATCGTATAGGGGTCACCGGGGAGCTGTTTTTT	CSARDRIGVTGELFF	-	TRBV20-1	TRBJ2-2	few
TGCGCCAGCAGCTTGGAGGGGGCGAATGAAAAACTGTTTTTT	CASSLEGANEKLFF	TRBD1	TRBV5-1	TRBJ1-4	few
TGTGCCAGCAGGTGGGAGGGGGACAGGGACTTCTTCGGGAGCAATCAGCCCCAGCATTTT	CASRWEGDRDFFGSNQPQHF	TRBD1	TRBV28	TRBJ1-5	many
TGCGCCAGCAGCCAGGGGGCGCATGGCACAGATACGCAGTATTTT	CASSQGAHGTDTQYF	TRBD1	TRBV5-1	TRBJ2-3	-
TGTGCCTGGAGTCCCTCACTAGGTCCAGATACGCAGTATTTT	CAWSPSLGPDTQYF	-	TRBV30	TRBJ2-3	-
TGTGCCAGCAGCGACACCACTAGCGGGACTTCCTACGAGCAGTACTTC	CASSDTTSGTSYEQYF	TRBD2	TRBV5-5	TRBJ2-7	few
TGTGCCAGCAGTTTGGACAGGGGGCAATTTCACGAGCAGTACTTC	CASSLDRGQFHEQYF	TRBD1	TRBV6-1	TRBJ2-7	many
TGTGCCAGCAGTGCCCGATCGGACAGCTTCGAGCAGTTCTTC	CASSARSDSFEQFF	-	TRBV6-1	TRBJ2-1	few
TGTGCCAGCAGGGCGGGGACCGGCGGGGAGCTGTTTTTT	CASRAGTGGELFF	-	TRBV6-2/TRBV6-3	TRBJ2-2	-
TGCGCCAGCAGCTTGGCCGACAGGTTTGGATACAATGAGCAGTTCTTC	CASSLADRFGYNEQFF	-	TRBV5-1	TRBJ2-1	few
TGTGCCAGCAGCCAACTAGCGGGCCTTTACAATGAGCAGTTCTTC	CASSQLAGLYNEQFF	TRBD2	TRBV11-3	TRBJ2-1	many
TGTGCCAGCAGCTTGGGAGGCAACTCCTACAATGAGCAGTTCTTC	CASSLGGNSYNEQFF	-	TRBV11-2	TRBJ2-1	many
TGCAGCGTAGACCCGGGACTGCGCACAGATACGCAGTATTTT	CSVDPGLRTDTQYF	-	TRBV29-1	TRBJ2-3	many
TGTGCCTGGAGTGTACTGAGCGGGATGGACACCCAGTACTTC	CAWSVLSGMDTQYF	TRBD2	TRBV30	TRBJ2-5	many
TGCGCCAGCAGCCTCTACGTCCCTTCTTACGAGCAGTACTTC	CASSLYVPSYEQYF	-	TRBV5-1	TRBJ2-7	-